The 2 T cell receptor beta chains below were found in one sample sequenced in a study of brain T cells in children with intractable seizures. Time point described: blood from clinic visit 5 months post-surgery; TSC patient then seizure free. Only in-frame clones appear in the TCRdb table, and some are missing; sequencing was by immunoSEQ multiplex PCR. Here the sample spans under 400,000 clones, more than 85% being singletons. Sequences were derived from peripheral blood, sampled less than 6 months after surgery. Receptor source: a boy in the first two years of life with tuberous sclerosis and intractable seizures.

The CDR3 sequence: CASSIGGGGASDTQYF. The CDR3 DNA follows: TGTGCCAGTAGTATAGGCGGCGGGGGAGCATCAGATACGCAGTATTTT. V gene TRBV19 combines with J gene TRBJ2-3; TRBD2 matches 7 bases. Germline CDR1 LNHDA, CDR2 SQIVND (reference sequence). This CDR3 has 16 residues. V lost 1 base, J lost 4 bases, and 8 bases stayed unmatched.

The chain uses TRBV19 and TRBJ1-4, with TRBD1 as a possible D gene (6 bases). The CDR3 has 14 amino acids. V was pared by 3 bases and J by 8 bases, with 13 bases between. CDR1 LNHDA and CDR2 SQIVND come from the germline V gene (reference sequence). The CDR3 loop is CASSMQGLGEKLFF. The CDR3 DNA is TGTGCCAGTAGTATGCAGGGGCTGGGGGAAAAACTGTTTTTT.